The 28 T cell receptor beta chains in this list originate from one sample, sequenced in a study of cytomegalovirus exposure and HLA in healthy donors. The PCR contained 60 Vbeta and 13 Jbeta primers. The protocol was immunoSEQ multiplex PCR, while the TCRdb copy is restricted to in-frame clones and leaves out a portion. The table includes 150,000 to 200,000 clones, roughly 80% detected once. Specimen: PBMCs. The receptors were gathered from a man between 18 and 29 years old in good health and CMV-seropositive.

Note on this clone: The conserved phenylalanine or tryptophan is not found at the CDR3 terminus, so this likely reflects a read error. The CDR3 DNA follows: TGTGCCAGTAGTGCTAGAGACAGGCCTCCGTTTAATTCACCCCTCCACCTT. Protein: CASSARDRPPFNSPLHL. The rearrangement uses TRBV19 and TRBJ1-6; maybe TRBD1 (6 bases). The V gene's germline CDR1 is LNHDA and CDR2 SQIVND (reference sequence). The CDR3 is made up of 17 amino acids. Trimming took 5 bases from V and 6 from J, leaving 20 bases between them.

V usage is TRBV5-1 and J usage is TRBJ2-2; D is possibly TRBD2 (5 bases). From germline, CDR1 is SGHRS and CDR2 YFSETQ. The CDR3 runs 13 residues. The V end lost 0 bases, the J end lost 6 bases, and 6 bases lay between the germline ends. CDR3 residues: CASSLEGAGELFF. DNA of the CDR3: TGCGCCAGCAGCTTGGAGGGAGCCGGGGAGCTGTTTTTT.

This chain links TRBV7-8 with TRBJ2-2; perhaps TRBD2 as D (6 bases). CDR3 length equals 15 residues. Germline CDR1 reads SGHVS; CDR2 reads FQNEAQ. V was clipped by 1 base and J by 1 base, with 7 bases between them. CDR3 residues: CASSLGDWNTGELFF. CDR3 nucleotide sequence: TGTGCCAGCAGCTTAGGGGACTGGAACACCGGGGAGCTGTTTTTT.

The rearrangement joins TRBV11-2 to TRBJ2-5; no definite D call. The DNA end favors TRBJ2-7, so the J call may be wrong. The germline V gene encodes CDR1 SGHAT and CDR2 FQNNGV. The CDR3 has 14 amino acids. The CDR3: CASSLSGVQHEQYF. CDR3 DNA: TGTGCCAGCAGCCTTTCAGGCGTGCAACACGAGCAGTACTTC.

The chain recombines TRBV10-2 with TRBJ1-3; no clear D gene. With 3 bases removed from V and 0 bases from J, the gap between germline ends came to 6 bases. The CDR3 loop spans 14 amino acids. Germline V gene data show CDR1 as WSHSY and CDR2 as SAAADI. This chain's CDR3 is CASSDGSSGNTIYF. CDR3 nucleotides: TGCGCCAGCAGTGACGGGAGCTCTGGAAACACCATATATTTT.

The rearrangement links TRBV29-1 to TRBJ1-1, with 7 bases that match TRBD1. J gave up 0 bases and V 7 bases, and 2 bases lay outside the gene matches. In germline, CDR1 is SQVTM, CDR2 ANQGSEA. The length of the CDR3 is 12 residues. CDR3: CSATGVNTEAFF. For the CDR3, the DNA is TGCAGCGCCACAGGGGTGAACACTGAAGCTTTCTTT.

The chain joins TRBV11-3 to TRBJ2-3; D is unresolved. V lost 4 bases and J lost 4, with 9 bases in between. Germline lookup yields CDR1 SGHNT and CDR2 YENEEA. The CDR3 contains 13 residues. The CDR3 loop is CASSSPLADTQYF. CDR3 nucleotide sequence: TGTGCCAGCAGCTCCCCATTAGCAGATACGCAGTATTTT.

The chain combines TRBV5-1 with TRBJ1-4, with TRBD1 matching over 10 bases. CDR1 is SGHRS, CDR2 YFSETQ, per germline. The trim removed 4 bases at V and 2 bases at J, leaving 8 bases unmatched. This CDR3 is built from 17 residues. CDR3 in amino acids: CASSPETGGFTNEKLFF. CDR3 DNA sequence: TGCGCCAGCAGCCCAGAGACAGGGGGCTTTACTAATGAAAAACTGTTTTTT.

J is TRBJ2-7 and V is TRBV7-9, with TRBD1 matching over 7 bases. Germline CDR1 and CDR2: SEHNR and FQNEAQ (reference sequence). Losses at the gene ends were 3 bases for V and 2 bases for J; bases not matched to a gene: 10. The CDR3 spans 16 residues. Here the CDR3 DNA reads TGTGCCAGCAGCTTGGAGTGGCAGGGGGTCACCTACGAGCAGTACTTC. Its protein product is CASSLEWQGVTYEQYF.

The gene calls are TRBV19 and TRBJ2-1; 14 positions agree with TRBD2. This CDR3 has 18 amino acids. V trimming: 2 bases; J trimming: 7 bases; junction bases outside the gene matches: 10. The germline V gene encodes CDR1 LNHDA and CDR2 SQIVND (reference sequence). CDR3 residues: CASSIFGGGLAGDNEQFF. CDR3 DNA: TGTGCCAGTAGTATATTTGGCGGGGGACTAGCGGGAGATAATGAGCAGTTCTTC.

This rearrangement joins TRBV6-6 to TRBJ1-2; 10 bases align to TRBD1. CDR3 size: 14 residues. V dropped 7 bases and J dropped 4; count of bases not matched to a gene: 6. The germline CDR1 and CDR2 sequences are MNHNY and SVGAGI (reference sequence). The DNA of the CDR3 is TGTGCCAGCACAATGACAGGGGGCAGCTATGGCTACACCTTC. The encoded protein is CASTMTGGSYGYTF.

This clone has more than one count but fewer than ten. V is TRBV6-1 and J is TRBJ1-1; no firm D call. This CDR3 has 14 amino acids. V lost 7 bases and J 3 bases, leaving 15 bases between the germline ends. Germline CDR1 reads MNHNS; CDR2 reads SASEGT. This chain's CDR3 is CASILKSRDTEAFF. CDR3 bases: TGTGCCAGCATCCTGAAATCTCGGGACACTGAAGCTTTCTTT.

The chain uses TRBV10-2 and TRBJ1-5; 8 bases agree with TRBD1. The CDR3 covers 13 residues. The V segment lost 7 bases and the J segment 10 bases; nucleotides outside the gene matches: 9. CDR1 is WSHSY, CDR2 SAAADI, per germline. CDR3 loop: CASTMTGASPQHF. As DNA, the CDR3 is TGCGCCAGCACCATGACAGGGGCAAGTCCCCAGCATTTT.

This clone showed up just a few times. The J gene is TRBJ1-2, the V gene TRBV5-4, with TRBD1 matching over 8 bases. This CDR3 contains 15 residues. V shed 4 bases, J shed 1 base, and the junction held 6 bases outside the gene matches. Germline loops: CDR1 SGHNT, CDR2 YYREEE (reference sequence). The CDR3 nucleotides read TGTGCCAGCAGCCCCGGACAGGGCCTTAACTATGGCTACACCTTC. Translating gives CASSPGQGLNYGYTF.

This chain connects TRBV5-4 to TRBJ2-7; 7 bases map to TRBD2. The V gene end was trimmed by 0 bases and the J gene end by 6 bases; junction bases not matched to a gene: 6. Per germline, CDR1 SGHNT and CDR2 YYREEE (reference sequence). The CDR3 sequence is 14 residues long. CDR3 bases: TGTGCCAGCAGCTTGGCGGGAGGAGGGAGCGAGCAGTACTTC. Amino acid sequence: CASSLAGGGSEQYF.

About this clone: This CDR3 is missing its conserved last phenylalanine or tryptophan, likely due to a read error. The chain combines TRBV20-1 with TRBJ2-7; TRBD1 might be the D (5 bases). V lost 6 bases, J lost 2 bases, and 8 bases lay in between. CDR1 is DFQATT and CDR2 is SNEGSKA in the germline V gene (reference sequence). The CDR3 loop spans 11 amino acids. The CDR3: CSAVTAYEQYS. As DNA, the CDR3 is TGCAGTGCCGTGACAGCCTACGAGCAGTACTCC.

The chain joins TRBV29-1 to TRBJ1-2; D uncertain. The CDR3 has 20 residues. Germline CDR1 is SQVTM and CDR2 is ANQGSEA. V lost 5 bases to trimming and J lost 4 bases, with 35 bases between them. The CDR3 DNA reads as TGCAGCGTTCGGGGTAAACGGGAGTCGGCCTCTGGGTTTGGTTTCTATGGCTACACCTTC. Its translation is CSVRGKRESASGFGFYGYTF.

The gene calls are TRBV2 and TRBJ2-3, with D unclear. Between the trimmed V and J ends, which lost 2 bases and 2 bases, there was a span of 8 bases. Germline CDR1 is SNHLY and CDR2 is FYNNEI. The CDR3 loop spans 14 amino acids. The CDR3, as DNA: TGTGCCAGCAGTGAAAGACTTTACACAGATACGCAGTATTTT. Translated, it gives CASSERLYTDTQYF.

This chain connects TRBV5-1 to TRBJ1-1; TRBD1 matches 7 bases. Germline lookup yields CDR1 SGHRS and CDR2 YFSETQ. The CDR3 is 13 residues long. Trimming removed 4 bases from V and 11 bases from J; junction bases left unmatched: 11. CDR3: CASSADDREVAFF. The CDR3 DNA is TGCGCCAGCAGCGCGGATGACAGGGAGGTGGCTTTCTTT.

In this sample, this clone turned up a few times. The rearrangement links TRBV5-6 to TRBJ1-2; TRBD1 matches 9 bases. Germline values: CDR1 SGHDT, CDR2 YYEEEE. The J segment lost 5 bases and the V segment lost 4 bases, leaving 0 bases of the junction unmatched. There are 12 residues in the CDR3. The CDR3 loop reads CASSGTGYGYTF. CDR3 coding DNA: TGTGCCAGCAGCGGGACAGGGTATGGCTACACCTTC.

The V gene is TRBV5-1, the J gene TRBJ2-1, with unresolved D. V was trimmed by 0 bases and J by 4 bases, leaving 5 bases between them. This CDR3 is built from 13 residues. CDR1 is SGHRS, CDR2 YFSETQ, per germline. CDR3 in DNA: TGCGCCAGCAGCTTGGGCCAGTACAATGAGCAGTTCTTC. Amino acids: CASSLGQYNEQFF.

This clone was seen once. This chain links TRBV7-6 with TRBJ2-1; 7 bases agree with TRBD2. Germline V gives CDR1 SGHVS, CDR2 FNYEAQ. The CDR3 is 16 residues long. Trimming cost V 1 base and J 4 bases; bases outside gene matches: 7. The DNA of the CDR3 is TGTGCCAGCAGCTTAGGGGGGAGGGCCGGGTACAATGAGCAGTTCTTC. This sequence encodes CASSLGGRAGYNEQFF.

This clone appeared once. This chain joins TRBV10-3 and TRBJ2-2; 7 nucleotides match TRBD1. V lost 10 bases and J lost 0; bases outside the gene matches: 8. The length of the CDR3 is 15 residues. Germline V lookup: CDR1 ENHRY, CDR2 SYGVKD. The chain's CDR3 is CATSTGQSNTGELFF. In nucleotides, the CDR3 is TGTGCCACGTCTACGGGACAGTCGAACACCGGGGAGCTGTTTTTT.

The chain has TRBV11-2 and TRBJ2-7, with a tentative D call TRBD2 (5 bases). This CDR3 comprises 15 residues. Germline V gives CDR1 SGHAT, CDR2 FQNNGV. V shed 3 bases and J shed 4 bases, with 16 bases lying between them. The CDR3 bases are TGTGCCAGCAGCTTCGAGCGGCCCAGGTGGTACGAGCAGTACTTC. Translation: CASSFERPRWYEQYF.

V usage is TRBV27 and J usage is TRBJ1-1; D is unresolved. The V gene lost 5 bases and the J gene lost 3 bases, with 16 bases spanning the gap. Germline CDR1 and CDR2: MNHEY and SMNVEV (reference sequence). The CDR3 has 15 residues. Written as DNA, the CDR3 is TGTGCCAGCAGTCCGAGGGCCCCCCGGTACACTGAAGCTTTCTTT. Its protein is CASSPRAPRYTEAFF.

CDR3 sequence reads: CASSSGTSGFTDTQYF. CDR3 sequence (DNA): TGTGCCAGCAGTTCCGGGACTAGCGGGTTCACAGATACGCAGTATTTT. The rearrangement joins TRBV27 to TRBJ2-3; 12 bases match TRBD2. This CDR3 is 16 amino acids long. J lost 2 bases, V lost 4 bases, and 4 bases had no gene match. The V gene's germline CDR1 is MNHEY and CDR2 SMNVEV (reference sequence).

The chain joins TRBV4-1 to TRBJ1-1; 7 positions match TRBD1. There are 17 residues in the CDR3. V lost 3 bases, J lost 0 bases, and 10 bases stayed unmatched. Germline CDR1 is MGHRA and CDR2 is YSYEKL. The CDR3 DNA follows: TGCGCCAGCAGCCAGGCTCGCGGGACAGCCCTGAACACTGAAGCTTTCTTT. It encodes CASSQARGTALNTEAFF.

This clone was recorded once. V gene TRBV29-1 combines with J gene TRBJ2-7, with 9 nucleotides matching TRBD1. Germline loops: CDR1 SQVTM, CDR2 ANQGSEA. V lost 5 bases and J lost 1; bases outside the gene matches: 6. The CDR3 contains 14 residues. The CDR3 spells CSVMDRGGSYEQYF. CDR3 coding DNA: TGCAGCGTTATGGACAGGGGAGGGTCCTACGAGCAGTACTTC.